These 3 T cell receptor beta chains came from one sample sequenced in a study of blood T cell repertoires in COVID-19. Assay: immunoSEQ multiplex PCR; the TCRdb copy retains only in-frame clones and omits some. This table has about 130,000 clones, about 76% appearing once. The sample consisted of peripheral blood. The receptor set was obtained from a woman between 70 and 85 years old with COVID-19, enrolled during active disease.

This clone was seen a few times. V usage is TRBV5-1 and J usage is TRBJ1-4, with D possibly TRBD1 on 5 matching bases. Trimming cost V 1 base and J 3 bases, with 13 bases left between them. CDR1 is SGHRS and CDR2 is YFSETQ in the germline V gene. The CDR3 runs to 16 residues. As DNA, the CDR3 is TGCGCCAGCAGCTTGCCCTCGGGGGTGGCTAATGAAAAACTGTTTTTT. This sequence encodes CASSLPSGVANEKLFF. The complete variable domain, with remaining parts taken from reference TRBV5-1 and TRBJ1-4, reads KAGVTQTPRYLIKTRGQQVTLSCSPISGHRSVSWYQQTPGQGLQFLFEYFSETQRNKGNFPGRFSGRQFSNSRSEMNVSTLELGDSALYLCASSLPSGVANEKLFFGSGTQLSVL.

The chain combines TRBV6-5 with TRBJ2-5; D may be TRBD1 (5 bases). CDR3 length: 13 residues. Germline V lookup: CDR1 MNHEY, CDR2 SVGAGI. The DNA for the CDR3 is TGTGCGACCATTGGACAATCTAAAGAGACCCAGTACTTC. Protein sequence: CATIGQSKETQYF.

This clone has more than one count but fewer than ten. The V gene is TRBV28, the J gene TRBJ1-5, with a weak D call TRBD1 (6 bases). The germline V gene has CDR1 MDHEN and CDR2 SYDVKM. The ends were cut back, 4 bases at V and 7 bases at J, with 11 bases in the middle. The CDR3 is 13 amino acids. As DNA, the CDR3 is TGTGCCAGCAGTTGGGGGGGCCCCCAGCCCCAGCATTTT. It encodes CASSWGGPQPQHF.